This entry concerns a single TCR beta chain. Other DNA sequences in this specimen translate into the identical CDR3. The data derive from a study of cytomegalovirus exposure and HLA in healthy donors. Across the whole study: Unique TCRs from HLA-typed donors, around 93 million of them, were held in an early data release.

Primers included in the PCR were 60 Vbeta and 13 Jbeta primers. Method: immunoSEQ multiplex PCR; TCRdb's copy keeps in-frame clones and lacks some. Of around 150,000 clones in the sample, roughly 79% were seen once. The TCR originated in a woman in her 50s in good health and CMV-seropositive. Sample: PBMCs.

The CDR3 DNA sequence: TGTGCCAGCAGCTTACAGGGAAATCAGCCCCAGCATTTT. Its protein is CASSLQGNQPQHF. The chain recombines TRBV7-2 with TRBJ1-5; maybe TRBD1 (5 bases). V was cut by 2 bases and J by 4 bases, with 6 bases left in between. The CDR3 length is 13 residues. Germline assignment: CDR1 SGHTA and CDR2 FQGNSA.